The entry below gives a single T cell receptor (beta chain) sequence along with its context. The antigen remains undetermined. CDR1 GTSNPN and CDR2 SVGIG come from the germline V gene (reference sequence). Trimming left V 0 bases short and J 6 bases short, with 11 bases between. The CDR3 has 13 residues. Described time point: newly diagnosed, previously untreated cHL patient sample. The authors purified CD4+ T cells from thawed PBMCs by magnetic negative selection. It was PBMCs in newly diagnosed, untreated classical Hodgkin lymphoma that served as comparison. The data belong to a study of PD-1 blockade in classical Hodgkin lymphoma. Study-wide points: What caused the repertoire differences, perhaps disease activity or prior therapy, remains undefined. Newly diagnosed patients were reported to start with lower TCR diversity than healthy donors.

Data came from immunoSEQ multiplex PCR; TCRdb stores just in-frame clones and leaves some out. The table includes around 30,000 clones, roughly 91% detected once. The TCR sequence derives from a human donor with classical Hodgkin lymphoma. The source material was CD4+ T cells from blood. The chain joins TRBV30 to TRBJ1-2; D not certain. The CDR3 loop is CAWSVRRQNGYTF. In DNA form, the CDR3 reads TGTGCCTGGAGTGTTCGTCGTCAGAATGGCTACACCTTC.